This TCR beta chain was retrieved from a study of CD8 T cells in Susac syndrome (dated by TCRdb to the late 2010s). Concerning the study at large: Among the Susac syndrome patients who were sequenced, clinically active disease was present in 5 or 6 and clinical remission was observed in about eight. At blood withdrawal, Susac syndrome patients were either therapy-naive, taking corticosteroids (in some cases with IVIg as well), or taking IVIg alone. Repertoire sequencing was used to test whether CD8+ T cell activation and differentiation in Susac syndrome was antigen driven. Overall study outcomes, separate from this receptor: No clonal expansion was detected in the CD4+ T cell repertoire of Susac syndrome patients. The number of individuals in the TCR sequencing and HLA analysis was acknowledged as relatively small.

Peripheral blood CD8+ and CD4+ T cells from healthy donors, Susac syndrome patients and multiple sclerosis patients were profiled using high-throughput TCR beta sequencing. Recently defined diagnostic criteria for definite or probable disease were met by the Susac syndrome patients. Bulk CD8+ and CD4+ T cells were purified by magnetic negative isolation, while CD8+ TEMRA cells were enriched using FACS. Blood was drawn into EDTA tubes, processed within 24 hours, and PBMCs were isolated by density gradient centrifugation. PBMCs intended for TCR sequencing were cryopreserved in liquid nitrogen and thawed later in a water bath at 37 degrees C. A purity of at least 90% was achieved for sorted or isolated CD4+, CD8+ and CD8+ TEMRA cells. RNA was extracted using the RNeasy kit, and roughly 0.45 to 1 microgram was reverse transcribed with random hexamers. The immunoSEQ multiplex PCR assay, covering 54 Vbeta and 13 Jbeta segments, was used to amplify TCR beta CDR3 regions. To correct PCR amplification bias, a synthetic template baseline was used for both primer optimization and computational correction. The original methods were these. Reads were annotated to V, D and J genes per IMGT and analyzed with immunoSEQ Analyzer, keeping only productive sequences. Clonality was computed as one minus Shannon entropy normalized by log2 of the number of productive unique sequences. For each patient and control, public and private clones were evaluated within the 100 most prevalent clones. A clone was defined as Susac-specific if it was absent from the healthy and MS cohorts, from roughly 990 published viral clones and from other ImmuneACCESS disease sequences. TCRdb handled the public reads itself, with Q25 trimming in fastp and clone calling in MiXCR, and kept productive beta chains. Here each entry gathers all rows of one CDR3 protein and keeps the most common genes and DNA. Clone size and V and J calls follow TCRdb, not the original study. This sample holds around 180,000 distinct CDR3 sequences; roughly 94% were observed only once. The top ten clones comprise approximately 0.11% of the sample.

As regards this clonotype: Which antigen it targets is not known. One base away there is no much larger clone; base qualities are not given.

Germline trimming amounts to 0 bases on V and 6 bases on J, with 0 as the count of junction bases outside the gene matches. Sequences SGDLS (CDR1) and YYNGEE (CDR2) are obtained from the germline V gene. From cysteine to phenylalanine, the CDR3 is 13 amino acids long. Here the CDR3 DNA is all that survives: 39 bases in frame from base 1. The sequence was obtained from a human donor with Susac syndrome. The sequence joins TRBV9 to TRBJ2-7; TRBD2 agrees with 10 junctional bases. Source material: CD4+ T cells from PBMCs. The DNA reads TGTGCCAGCAGCGTAGCTAGCGGGGGCGAGCAGTACTTC. Its protein reads: CASSVASGGEQYF. With the portions outside the CDR3 filled from the reference TRBV9 and TRBJ2-7 genes, the complete variable region becomes DSGVTQTPKHLITATGQRVTLRCSPRSGDLSVYWYQQSLDQGLQFLIQYYNGEERAKGNILERFSAQQFPDLHSELNLSSLELGDSALYFCASSVASGGEQYFGPGTRLTVT.